Described below is a single T cell receptor (beta chain) sequence and its context. V lost 3 bases, J lost 2 bases, and 5 bases lay in between. Per germline, CDR1 ENHRY and CDR2 SYGVKD. This CDR3 region has 13 residues. This sample was included in a study of siplizumab effects on memory and regulatory T cells. The table came from immunoSEQ multiplex PCR; TCRdb's copy has only in-frame clones and leaves some out. This table has 95,000 to 130,000 clones, 90% to 95% appearing once. The specimen was non-Treg CD4+ T cells sorted from blood. The chain links TRBV10-3 to TRBJ1-3; no firm D call. The receptor was derived from a human donor in good health. The DNA for the CDR3 is TGTGCCATCAGTGAATTCACTGGAAACACCATATATTTT. Its translation is CAISEFTGNTIYF.